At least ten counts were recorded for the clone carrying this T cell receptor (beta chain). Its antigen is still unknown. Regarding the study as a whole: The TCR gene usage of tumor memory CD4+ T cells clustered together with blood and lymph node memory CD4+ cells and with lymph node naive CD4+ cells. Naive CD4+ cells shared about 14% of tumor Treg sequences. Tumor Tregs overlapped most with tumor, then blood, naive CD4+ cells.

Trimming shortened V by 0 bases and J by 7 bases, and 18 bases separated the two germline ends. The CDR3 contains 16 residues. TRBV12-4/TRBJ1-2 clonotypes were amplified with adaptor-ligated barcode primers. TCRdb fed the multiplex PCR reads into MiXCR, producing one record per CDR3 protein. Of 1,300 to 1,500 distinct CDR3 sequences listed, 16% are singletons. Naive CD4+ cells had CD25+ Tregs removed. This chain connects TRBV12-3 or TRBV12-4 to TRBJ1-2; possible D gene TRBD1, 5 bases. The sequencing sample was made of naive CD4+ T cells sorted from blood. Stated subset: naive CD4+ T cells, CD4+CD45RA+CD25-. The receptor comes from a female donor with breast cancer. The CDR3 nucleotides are TGTGCCAGCAGTTTAGCACCGGGACGGGAAGGGTCTGGCTACACCTTC. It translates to CASSLAPGREGSGYTF.